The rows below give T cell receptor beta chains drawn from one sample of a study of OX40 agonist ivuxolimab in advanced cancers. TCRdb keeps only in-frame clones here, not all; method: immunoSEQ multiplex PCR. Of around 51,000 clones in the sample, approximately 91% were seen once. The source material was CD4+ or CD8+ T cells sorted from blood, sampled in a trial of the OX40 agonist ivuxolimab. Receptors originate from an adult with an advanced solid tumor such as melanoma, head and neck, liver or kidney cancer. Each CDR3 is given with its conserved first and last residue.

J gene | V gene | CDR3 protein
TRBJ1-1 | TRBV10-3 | CAISKGQGRTEAFF
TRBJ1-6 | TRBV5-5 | CASSRPGGSPLHF
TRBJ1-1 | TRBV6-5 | CVSGGTTLEAFF
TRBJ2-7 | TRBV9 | CASSVGRGPQYF
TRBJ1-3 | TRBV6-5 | CASSYFSGSSGNTIYF
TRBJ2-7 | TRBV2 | CASEVDREYEQYF
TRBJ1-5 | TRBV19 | CASSIALSNQPQHF
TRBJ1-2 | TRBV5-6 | CASSLRRRGSGYTF
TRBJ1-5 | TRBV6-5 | CAAEDGVYPQHF
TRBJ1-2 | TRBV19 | CASSILAGGGYTF
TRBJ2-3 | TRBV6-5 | CASSYFPGLDQDTQYF
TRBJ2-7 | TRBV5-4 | CASSSAPRQGFHEQYF
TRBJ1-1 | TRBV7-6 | CASSLAENTEAFF
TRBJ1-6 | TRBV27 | CASRYRGTSYNSPLHF
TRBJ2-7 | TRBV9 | CASSRTSGGQSYEQYF
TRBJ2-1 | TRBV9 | CASSVGPSGNEQFF
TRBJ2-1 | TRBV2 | CASSDSGQGLLNEQFF
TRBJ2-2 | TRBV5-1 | CASSLVSGGLPTGELFF
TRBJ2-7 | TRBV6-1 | CASNKRLSYEQYF
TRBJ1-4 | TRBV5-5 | CASSLFGRSNEKLFF
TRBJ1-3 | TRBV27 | CASRRQGGNTIYF
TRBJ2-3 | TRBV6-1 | CASSEGRGADTQYF
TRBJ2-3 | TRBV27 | CASSRDRGLDTQYF
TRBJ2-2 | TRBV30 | CAWSKTNTGELFF